This T cell receptor (beta chain) was recovered during a study of shared clonotypes between healthy human individuals. Each PCR replicate from the sorted subsets contained about 200 ng DNA, which is tens of thousands of T cell genomes. Method: immunoSEQ multiplex PCR; TCRdb's copy keeps in-frame clones and lacks some. This table holds approximately 600,000 clones, 95% found once. CD45RO-negative, CCR7-selected cells formed the naive CD8 fraction, which excluded terminally differentiated effector memory CD45RA+ cells. The sample was naive CD8+ T cells sorted from blood. This sequence was found in a woman between 25 and 40 years old in good health.

CDR3 region: CASNQGYEQYF. CDR3 DNA sequence: TGCGCCAGCAATCAGGGATACGAGCAGTACTTC. The genes are TRBV5-1 and TRBJ2-7, with a weak D call TRBD1 (5 bases). Between the trimmed V and J ends, which lost 6 bases and 4 bases, there was a span of 8 bases. The CDR3 spans 11 residues. Looked up from germline, CDR1 is SGHRS and CDR2 is YFSETQ.